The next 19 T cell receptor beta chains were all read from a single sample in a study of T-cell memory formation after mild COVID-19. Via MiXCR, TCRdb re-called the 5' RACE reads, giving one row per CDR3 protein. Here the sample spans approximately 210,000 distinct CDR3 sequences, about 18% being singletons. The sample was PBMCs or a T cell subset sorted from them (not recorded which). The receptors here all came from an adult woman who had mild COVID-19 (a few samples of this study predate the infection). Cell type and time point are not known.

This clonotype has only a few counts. CDR3 sequence reads: CASSLRVRALRETQYF. The CDR3 DNA reads as TGTGCCAGCAGCTTACGGGTTCGCGCCCTTCGGGAGACCCAGTACTTC. The chain employs TRBV7-2 and TRBJ2-5; D gene unclear. The V and J ends lost 2 bases and 5 bases respectively, with 18 bases between them. The germline V gene encodes CDR1 SGHTA and CDR2 FQGNSA. CDR3 length equals 16 residues.

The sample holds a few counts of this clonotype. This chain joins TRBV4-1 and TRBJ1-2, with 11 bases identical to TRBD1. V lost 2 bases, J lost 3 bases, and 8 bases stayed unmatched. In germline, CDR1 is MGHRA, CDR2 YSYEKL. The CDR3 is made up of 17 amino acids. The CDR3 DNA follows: TGCGCCAGCAGCCAACCTACGGACAGGGGGCGTCACTATGGCTACACCTTC. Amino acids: CASSQPTDRGRHYGYTF.

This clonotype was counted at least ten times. CDR3 sequence reads: CASSQGQGISYNSPLHF. CDR3 in DNA: TGCGCCAGCAGCCAAGGACAGGGGATCTCCTATAATTCACCCCTCCACTTT. The chain combines TRBV4-1 with TRBJ1-6, with 8 positions matching TRBD1. The CDR3 sequence is 17 residues long. V gave up 1 base and J gave up 0 bases; unmatched junction bases: 2. Germline V lookup: CDR1 MGHRA, CDR2 YSYEKL.

CDR3 DNA sequence: TGCGCCAGCAGCCTCAGGGGCTTGGCCGGGGAGCTGTTTTTT. Its protein is CASSLRGLAGELFF. The rearrangement uses TRBV4-3 and TRBJ2-2; a weak D match, TRBD1 (6 bases). The CDR3 is 14 amino acids. In germline, CDR1 is LGHNA, CDR2 YSLEER. The V gene lost 4 bases and the J gene lost 6 bases, with 12 bases spanning the gap.

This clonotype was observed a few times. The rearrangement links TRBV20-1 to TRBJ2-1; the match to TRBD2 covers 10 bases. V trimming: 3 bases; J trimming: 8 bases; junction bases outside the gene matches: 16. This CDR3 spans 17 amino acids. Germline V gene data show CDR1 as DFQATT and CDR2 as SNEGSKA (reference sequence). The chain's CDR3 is CSASLLAGEAAAHEQFF. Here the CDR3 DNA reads TGCAGTGCTAGTCTCCTAGCGGGAGAAGCAGCGGCACATGAGCAGTTCTTC.

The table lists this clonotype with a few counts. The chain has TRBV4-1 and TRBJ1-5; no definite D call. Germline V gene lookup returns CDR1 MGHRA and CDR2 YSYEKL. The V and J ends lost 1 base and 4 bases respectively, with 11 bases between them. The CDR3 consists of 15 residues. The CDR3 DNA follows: TGCGCCAGCAGCCAAGTATGGCAGGAGAATCAGCCCCAGCATTTT. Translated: CASSQVWQENQPQHF.

The DNA of the CDR3 is TGTGCCAGCAGTCCAGTAGCGGGAGAGGTCTACAATGAGCAGTTCTTC. This sequence encodes CASSPVAGEVYNEQFF. The rearrangement uses TRBV28 and TRBJ2-1; 9 bases are shared with TRBD2. This CDR3 is 16 amino acids long. CDR1 and CDR2 (germline): MDHEN, SYDVKM. Germline trimming cut 5 bases from V and 3 bases from J; bases unmatched to any gene: 8.

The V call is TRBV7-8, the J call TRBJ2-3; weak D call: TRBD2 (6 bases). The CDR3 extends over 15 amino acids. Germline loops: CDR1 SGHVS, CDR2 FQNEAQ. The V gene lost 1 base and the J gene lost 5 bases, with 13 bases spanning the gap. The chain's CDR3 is CASSLGPGVEDTQYF. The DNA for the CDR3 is TGTGCCAGCAGCTTAGGTCCGGGGGTTGAAGATACGCAGTATTTT.

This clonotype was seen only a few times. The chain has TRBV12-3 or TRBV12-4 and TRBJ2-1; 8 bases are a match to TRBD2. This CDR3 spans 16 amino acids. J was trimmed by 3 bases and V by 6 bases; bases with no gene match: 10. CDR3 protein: CASSRGGRGDYNEQFF. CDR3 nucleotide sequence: TGTGCCAGCAGCCGGGGGGGGCGCGGGGACTACAATGAGCAGTTCTTC.

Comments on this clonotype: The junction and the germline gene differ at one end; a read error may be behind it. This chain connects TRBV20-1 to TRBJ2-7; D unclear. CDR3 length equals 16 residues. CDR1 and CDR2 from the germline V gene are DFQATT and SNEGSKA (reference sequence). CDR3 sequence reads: CSARVTLREISHEQYF. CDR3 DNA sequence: TGCAGTGCTAGAGTCACCCTGAGAGAGATCTCCCACGAGCAGTACTTC.

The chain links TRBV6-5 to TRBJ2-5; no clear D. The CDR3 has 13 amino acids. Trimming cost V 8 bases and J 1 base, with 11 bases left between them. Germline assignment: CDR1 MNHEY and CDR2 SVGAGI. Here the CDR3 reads CASFSSPQETQYF. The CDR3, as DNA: TGTGCCAGCTTCAGTAGTCCCCAAGAGACCCAGTACTTC.

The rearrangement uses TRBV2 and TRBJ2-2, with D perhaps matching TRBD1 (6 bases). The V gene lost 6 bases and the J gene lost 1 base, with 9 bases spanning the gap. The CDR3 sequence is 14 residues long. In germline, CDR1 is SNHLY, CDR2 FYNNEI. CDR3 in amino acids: CASRKDRNTGELFF. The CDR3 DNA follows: TGTGCCAGCAGAAAGGACAGGAACACCGGGGAGCTGTTTTTT.

CDR3 nucleotide sequence: TGTGCCAGCAGCGCCCGGAGCTCCGGTACAGATACGCAGTATTTT. Translated, it gives CASSARSSGTDTQYF. V and J are TRBV9 and TRBJ2-3; D is unclear. CDR3 size: 15 residues. Trimming took 3 bases from V and 3 from J, leaving 14 bases between them. Germline V gene data show CDR1 as SGDLS and CDR2 as YYNGEE.

The CDR3 bases are TGTGCCAGCAGTCCCGGGGATAGGCGCAATCAGCCCCAGCATTTT. Residues: CASSPGDRRNQPQHF. V and J are TRBV6-5 and TRBJ1-5; the D is unclear. The germline V and J ends were trimmed by 5 bases and 2 bases, with 13 bases remaining between them. The germline CDR1 and CDR2 sequences are MNHEY and SVGAGI. This CDR3 is 15 amino acids long.

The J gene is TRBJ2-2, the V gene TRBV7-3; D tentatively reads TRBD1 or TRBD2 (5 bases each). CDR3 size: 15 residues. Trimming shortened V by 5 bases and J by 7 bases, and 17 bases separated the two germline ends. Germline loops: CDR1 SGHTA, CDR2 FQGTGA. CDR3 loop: CASSPTGAPGGELFF. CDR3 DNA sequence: TGTGCCAGCAGCCCGACCGGGGCCCCCGGCGGGGAGCTGTTTTTT.

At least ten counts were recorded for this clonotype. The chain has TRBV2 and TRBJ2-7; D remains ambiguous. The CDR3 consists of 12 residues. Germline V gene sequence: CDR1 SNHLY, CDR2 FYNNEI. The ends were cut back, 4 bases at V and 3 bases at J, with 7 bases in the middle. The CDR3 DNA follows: TGTGCCAGCAGTGCTGGGTACTACGAGCAGTACTTC. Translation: CASSAGYYEQYF. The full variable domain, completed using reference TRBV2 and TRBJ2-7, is EPEVTQTPSHQVTQMGQEVILRCVPISNHLYFYWYRQILGQKVEFLVSFYNNEISEKSEIFDDQFSVERPDGSNFTLKIRSTKLEDSAMYFCASSAGYYEQYFGPGTRLTVT.

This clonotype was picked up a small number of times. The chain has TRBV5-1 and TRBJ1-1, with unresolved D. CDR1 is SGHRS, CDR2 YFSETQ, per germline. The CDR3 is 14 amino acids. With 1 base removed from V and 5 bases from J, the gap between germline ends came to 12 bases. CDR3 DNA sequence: TGCGCCAGCAGCTTGACCGCCGGGGTGACTGAAGCTTTCTTT. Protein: CASSLTAGVTEAFF.

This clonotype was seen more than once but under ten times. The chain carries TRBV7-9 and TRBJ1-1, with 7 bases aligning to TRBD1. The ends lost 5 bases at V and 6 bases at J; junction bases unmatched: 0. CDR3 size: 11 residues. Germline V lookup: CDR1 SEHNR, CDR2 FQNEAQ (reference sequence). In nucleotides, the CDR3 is TGTGCCAGCAGCGACAGGGCTGAAGCTTTCTTT. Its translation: CASSDRAEAFF. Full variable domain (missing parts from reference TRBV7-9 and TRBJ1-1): DTGVSQNPRHKITKRGQNVTFRCDPISEHNRLYWYRQTLGQGPEFLTYFQNEAQLEKSRLLSDRFSAERPKGSFSTLEIQRTEQGDSAMYLCASSDRAEAFFGQGTRLTVV.

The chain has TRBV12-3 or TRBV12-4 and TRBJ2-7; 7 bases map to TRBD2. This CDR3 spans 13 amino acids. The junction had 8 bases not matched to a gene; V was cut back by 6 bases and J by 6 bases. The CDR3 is CASRGYTGGEQYF. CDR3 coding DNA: TGTGCCAGCAGGGGTTACACGGGGGGCGAGCAGTACTTC.